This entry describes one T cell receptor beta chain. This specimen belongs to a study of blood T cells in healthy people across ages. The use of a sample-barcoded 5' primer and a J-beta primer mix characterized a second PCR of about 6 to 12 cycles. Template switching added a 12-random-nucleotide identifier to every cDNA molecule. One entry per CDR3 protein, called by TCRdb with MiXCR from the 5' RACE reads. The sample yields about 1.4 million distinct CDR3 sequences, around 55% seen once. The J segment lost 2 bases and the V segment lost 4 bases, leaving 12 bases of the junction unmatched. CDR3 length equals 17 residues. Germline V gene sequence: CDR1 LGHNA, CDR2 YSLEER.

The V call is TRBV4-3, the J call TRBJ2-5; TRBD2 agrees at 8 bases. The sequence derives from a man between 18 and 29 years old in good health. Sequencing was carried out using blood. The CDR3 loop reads CASSPLSGLAGQETQYF. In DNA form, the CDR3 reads TGCGCCAGCAGCCCCCTATCCGGACTAGCCGGACAAGAGACCCAGTACTTC.